These 4 T cell receptor beta chains were sequenced from one sample in a study of CD8 T cells in ankylosing spondylitis. Study findings and constraints: For ankylosing spondylitis blood, a TCR beta motif of about 8 highly homologous variants appeared characteristic.

These receptors have no identified antigens. From the 5' RACE reads, TCRdb called clonotypes with MiXCR, one entry per CDR3 protein. The sample records hundreds of thousands of distinct CDR3 sequences, approximately 12% being singletons. Sequencing was done on a sample of blood, either unsorted or a sorted T cell fraction (not recorded which). These receptors were obtained from a male donor with ankylosing spondylitis.

V is TRBV4-2 and J is TRBJ2-7, with D unclear. Deletions cut 3 bases from V and 3 bases from J, with 15 bases between. From germline, CDR1 is LGHNA and CDR2 YNFKEQ. The CDR3 contains 15 residues. The CDR3 is CASSQADRRNYEQYF. The CDR3 DNA sequence: TGTGCCAGCAGCCAGGCAGATAGACGGAACTACGAGCAGTACTTC.

The V and J genes are TRBV15 and TRBJ1-4; 8 nucleotides align to TRBD1. Germline V gene sequence: CDR1 LNHNV, CDR2 YYDKDF (reference sequence). This CDR3 has 15 amino acids. The V segment lost 0 bases and the J segment 8 bases; nucleotides outside the gene matches: 5. CDR3: CATSRDQGAEEKLFF. In DNA form, the CDR3 reads TGTGCCACCAGCAGAGATCAGGGGGCAGAGGAAAAACTGTTTTTT.

There are a few counts of this clonotype. This chain links TRBV6-5 with TRBJ2-7; 8 nucleotides align to TRBD1. V gave up 0 bases and J gave up 3 bases; unmatched junction bases: 4. Germline values: CDR1 MNHEY, CDR2 SVGAGI. CDR3 length: 15 residues. The CDR3 spells CASSYSGQVGYEQYF. The CDR3 DNA reads as TGTGCCAGCAGTTACTCGGGACAGGTGGGCTACGAGCAGTACTTC.

The CDR3 DNA reads as TGCGCCAGCAGCTTGATTTCAGGTGGTAAGGAGACCCAGTACTTC. Translating gives CASSLISGGKETQYF. The genes are TRBV5-1 and TRBJ2-5; D is undetermined. In germline, CDR1 is SGHRS, CDR2 YFSETQ. CDR3 length: 15 amino acids. V dropped 1 base and J dropped 5 bases, with 15 bases sitting between them.